These 19 T cell receptor beta chains share one sample of origin, sequenced in a study of technical replicates of blood from several donors. TCRdb's copy holds only in-frame clones and misses some; the assay was immunoSEQ multiplex PCR. The profile shows more than 65,000 clones, about 95% of them singletons. Sequencing was done on a sample of T cells isolated from PBMCs. These receptors were taken from a human donor in good health.

About this clone: The DNA is left out, because the CDR3 cannot be placed on it with certainty; the CDR3 is given as TCRdb lists it. The rearrangement links TRBV25-1 to TRBJ1-1; the DNA was not compared with TRBD1, the D call given in the table. Germline CDR1 is MGHDK and CDR2 is SYGVNS. The length of the CDR3 is 16 amino acids, counting both ends. CDR3 residues: CASSSSRGLIYTEAFF.

This sequence joins TRBV7-2 and TRBJ1-4; D gene ambiguous. V dropped 1 base and J dropped 5 bases, with 8 bases sitting between them. Per germline, CDR1 SGHTA and CDR2 FQGNSA. The CDR3 sequence is 14 residues long. DNA of the CDR3: TGTGCCAGCAGCTTAGTCCGAGCGAATGAAAAACTGTTTTTT. This sequence encodes CASSLVRANEKLFF. Supplemented by reference TRBV7-2 and TRBJ1-4, the full variable domain reads GAGVSQSPSNKVTEKGKDVELRCDPISGHTALYWYRQSLGQGLEFLIYFQGNSAPDKSGLPSDRFSAERTGGSVSTLTIQRTQQEDSAVYLCASSLVRANEKLFFGSGTQLSVL.

The chain has TRBV29-1 and TRBJ2-5, with 12 bases identical to TRBD2. This CDR3 is 14 amino acids long. V shed 6 bases and J 1 base; nucleotides not matched to a gene: 3. Germline V gene sequence: CDR1 SQVTM, CDR2 ANQGSEA. The chain's CDR3 is CSVPGLAGQETQYF. The CDR3, as DNA: TGCAGCGTCCCGGGACTAGCGGGCCAAGAGACCCAGTACTTC.

The rearrangement uses TRBV18 and TRBJ2-5; 7 nucleotides agree with TRBD1. The CDR3 loop spans 14 amino acids. CDR1 KGHSH and CDR2 LQKENI come from the germline V gene. V gave up 3 bases and J gave up 4 bases; unmatched junction bases: 5. The CDR3 DNA reads TGTGCCAGCTCACCGGGGACAGCAAGAGAGACCCAGTACTTC. Encoded protein: CASSPGTARETQYF.

J is TRBJ1-1 and V is TRBV5-4, with TRBD1 identical over 10 bases. The trim removed 3 bases at V and 4 bases at J, leaving 3 bases unmatched. Germline V CDR1 and CDR2: SGHNT, YYREEE (reference sequence). There are 14 residues in the CDR3. This chain's CDR3 is CASSWDRGSTEAFF. CDR3 DNA: TGTGCCAGCAGCTGGGACAGGGGCAGCACTGAAGCTTTCTTT.

This clone was observed once. J is TRBJ1-2 and V is TRBV5-1, with 9 bases identical to TRBD1. Germline assignment: CDR1 SGHRS and CDR2 YFSETQ. This CDR3 region has 18 residues. The junction had 15 bases not matched to a gene; V was cut back by 4 bases and J by 2 bases. The CDR3 DNA sequence: TGCGCCAGCAGCATTATATTCTCCCGGGACAGGGTGAACTATGGCTACACCTTC. This sequence encodes CASSIIFSRDRVNYGYTF.

The V gene is TRBV29-1, the J gene TRBJ1-3; the D gene is possibly TRBD1 (5 bases). The V and J ends lost 4 bases and 4 bases respectively, with 11 bases between them. CDR3 size: 13 residues. Looked up from germline, CDR1 is SQVTM and CDR2 is ANQGSEA. CDR3 DNA: TGCAGCGTTGCCAGGGATGTCGGAAACACCATATATTTT. Its protein is CSVARDVGNTIYF.

This chain connects TRBV10-1 to TRBJ1-1; D is unresolved. This CDR3 comprises 13 residues. Germline V gene sequence: CDR1 WNHNN, CDR2 SYGVQD (reference sequence). Trimming left V 8 bases short and J 0 bases short, with 10 bases between. CDR3 nucleotides: TGCGCCAGCGGAGCAGCTATGAACACTGAAGCTTTCTTT. Translated: CASGAAMNTEAFF.

The V gene is TRBV6-6, the J gene TRBJ2-5, with 8 bases that match TRBD2. The germline gives CDR1 MNHNY, CDR2 SVGAGI (reference sequence). This CDR3 is built from 14 residues. After removal of 7 bases from V and 7 bases from J, the junction contained 11 bases not matched to a gene. The CDR3 loop reads CASTTTGGAVTQYF. The CDR3 bases are TGTGCCAGCACTACCACCGGGGGGGCCGTGACCCAGTACTTC.

The rearrangement joins TRBV18 to TRBJ2-7; TRBD2 aligns across 14 bases. The J segment lost 3 bases and the V segment lost 3 bases, leaving 10 bases of the junction unmatched. CDR3 size: 18 residues. Germline V lookup: CDR1 KGHSH, CDR2 LQKENI. The CDR3 DNA follows: TGTGCCAGCTCACCGCGACTAGCGGGAGGGTCTAGGTACTACGAGCAGTACTTC. Translation gives CASSPRLAGGSRYYEQYF.

The chain links TRBV30 to TRBJ2-1; 14 nucleotides agree with TRBD2. With V trimmed by 3 bases and J by 10 bases, 8 bases remained unmatched. The CDR3 is 15 amino acids. Germline V gene lookup returns CDR1 GTSNPN and CDR2 SVGIG (reference sequence). CDR3 region: CAWSLGTSGGQEQFF. CDR3 coding DNA: TGTGCCTGGAGCCTCGGGACTAGCGGGGGACAAGAGCAGTTCTTC.

The chain employs TRBV11-2 and TRBJ2-7, with 9 bases fitting TRBD2. J was trimmed by 2 bases and V by 3 bases; bases with no gene match: 5. The CDR3 runs to 15 residues. Per germline, CDR1 SGHAT and CDR2 FQNNGV. DNA of the CDR3: TGTGCCAGCAGCTTCCCGGCGGGAGGGCCCTACGAGCAGTACTTC. Residues: CASSFPAGGPYEQYF.

V and J are TRBV7-3 and TRBJ2-1; TRBD2 agrees at 12 bases. The germline CDR1 and CDR2 sequences are SGHTA and FQGTGA. This CDR3 is 16 amino acids long. Trimming removed 1 base from V and 7 bases from J; junction bases left unmatched: 5. The chain's CDR3 is CASSLSLAGGMNEQFF. CDR3 sequence (DNA): TGTGCCAGCAGCTTAAGTCTAGCGGGGGGGATGAATGAGCAGTTCTTC.

This chain connects TRBV19 to TRBJ2-5; perhaps TRBD2 as D (6 bases). Germline V gene lookup returns CDR1 LNHDA and CDR2 SQIVND (reference sequence). The V end was cut by 6 bases, the J end by 3 bases, with 14 bases between. This CDR3 contains 14 residues. CDR3 loop: CASRVRSGEETQYF. CDR3 nucleotides: TGTGCCAGTAGGGTTCGCTCGGGAGAAGAGACCCAGTACTTC.

This chain joins TRBV5-4 and TRBJ2-7; 8 bases map to TRBD1. CDR3 length: 14 amino acids. V dropped 2 bases and J dropped 3; count of bases not matched to a gene: 4. Looked up from germline, CDR1 is SGHNT and CDR2 is YYREEE (reference sequence). Here the CDR3 reads CASSFGQGYYEQYF. The CDR3 DNA sequence: TGTGCCAGCAGCTTCGGACAGGGCTACTACGAGCAGTACTTC.

This chain uses TRBV6-5 with TRBJ2-7, with a weak D call TRBD1 (5 bases). The CDR3 has 14 amino acids. Trimming left V 3 bases short and J 0 bases short, with 9 bases between. The V gene's germline CDR1 is MNHEY and CDR2 SVGAGI. DNA for the CDR3: TGTGCCAGCAGTTATCAGGGCTTCTCCTACGAGCAGTACTTC. Protein product: CASSYQGFSYEQYF.

V is TRBV2 and J is TRBJ2-3, with TRBD1 matching over 7 bases. Losses at the gene ends were 11 bases for V and 2 bases for J; bases not matched to a gene: 7. The germline V gene has CDR1 SNHLY and CDR2 FYNNEI. The CDR3 is made up of 13 amino acids. The CDR3 sequence is CAGPGQNTDTQYF. The CDR3, as DNA: TGTGCCGGCCCGGGACAGAACACAGATACGCAGTATTTT.

The V call is TRBV4-1, the J call TRBJ2-7; 8 nucleotides line up with TRBD1. Germline CDR1 reads MGHRA; CDR2 reads YSYEKL. V was pared by 2 bases and J by 3 bases, with 3 bases of the junction left unmatched. The CDR3 extends over 14 amino acids. DNA for the CDR3: TGCGCCAGCAGCCAACCAGACAGGGGCTACGAGCAGTACTTC. Its protein is CASSQPDRGYEQYF.

V usage is TRBV6-5 and J usage is TRBJ1-2, with D tentatively TRBD1 (6 bases). Germline V gene sequence: CDR1 MNHEY, CDR2 SVGAGI. V shed 0 bases and J shed 8 bases, with 16 bases lying between them. This CDR3 has 15 amino acids. The DNA of the CDR3 is TGTGCCAGCAGTTACTCCCTGCAGGGGTTGGGAGGCTACACCTTC. Amino acids: CASSYSLQGLGGYTF.